Reported below is one T cell receptor beta chain. What it recognizes is unknown. The record originates from a study of identical twins. TCRdb re-called the 5' RACE reads with MiXCR, one entry per CDR3 protein. The repertoire has under 300,000 distinct CDR3 sequences, about 8.9% of them found once; the top ten carry 3%. V trimming: 1 base; J trimming: 6 bases; junction bases outside the gene matches: 8. The CDR3 has 16 residues. Germline V gene data show CDR1 as LGHDT and CDR2 as YNNKEL (reference sequence). Regarding the study as a whole: Out-of-frame alpha sequences common to twins were enriched for low generation probability.

These same data were also listed under a study on yellow fever vaccine responses in identical twins.

The V and J genes are TRBV3-1 and TRBJ1-2; 10 bases are a match to TRBD1. The material sequenced was CD8+ T cells sorted from blood. The receptor's source is a woman younger than 30 in good health. The CDR3 DNA is TGTGCCAGCAGCCAAGGGTGGGGACAGGGGACCGATGGCTACACCTTC. Encoded protein: CASSQGWGQGTDGYTF.